This T cell receptor (beta chain) comes out of a study of human T cells and chemical hapten exposure. Looking at the study overall: Diphenylcyclopropenone, dosed weekly to the scalp, was given to patients throughout the roughly 25-week study. General observations from the study: The study found that PT1 expanded TCR counts correlated positively with patch test score. The presence of alopecia in the donors means their immune response may differ from healthy people's.

The time point is: patch test 2, 6 weeks after DPC sensitization. The treatment denotes: therapeutic diphenylcyclopropenone sensitization with weekly scalp DPC. Donation of samples came from alopecia patients who were 18 to 70 years old and suitable for DPC. This clonotype was seen ten or more times. Antigen unknown. Using its own MiXCR run on the RACE reads, TCRdb lists one record per CDR3 protein. The data hold about 100,000 distinct CDR3 sequences, with approximately 10% observed a single time. After removal of 6 bases from V and 9 bases from J, the junction contained 4 bases not matched to a gene. CDR3 length equals 14 residues. Germline loops: CDR1 MRHNA, CDR2 SNTAGT.

This receptor was obtained from a middle-aged woman with alopecia areata. Some clones in this sample may be carry-over from other donors' samples. The gene calls are TRBV6-4 and TRBJ2-1, with 14 bases matching TRBD2. The starting material was whole blood, obtained in connection with sensitization to the hapten diphenylcyclopropenone (DPC). In DNA form, the CDR3 reads TGTGCCAGCAGGGGACTAGCGGGGGTTGGTGAGCAGTTCTTC. Its translation is CASRGLAGVGEQFF.